These T cell receptor beta chains were read from a single sample in a study of identical twins. TCRdb analysed the 5' RACE reads with MiXCR anew, one entry per CDR3 protein. The sample records roughly 350,000 distinct CDR3 sequences, approximately 13% being singletons. The sample was also linked to a second study, of yellow fever vaccine responses in identical twins.

The sample taken for sequencing was CD8+ T cells sorted from blood. The origin of the receptors is a woman between 18 and 29 years old in good health. Each CDR3 is given with its conserved first and last residue. The D gene is left open where the match is weak. Clone sizes are given selectively: once, few, many, or a class where the clone is expanded.

16	TRBV9	TRBJ1-3	NA	NA	TGTGCCAGCAGCGACTATGGCGGTTCCTCTGGAAACACCATATATTTT	CASSDYGGSSGNTIYF
14	TRBV19	TRBJ2-1	NA	NA	TGTGCCAGTAGGCTCCATATATCCTACAATGAGCAGTTCTTC	CASRLHISYNEQFF
12	TRBV29-1	TRBJ1-1	many	NA	TGCAGCGTTGAAGAAGAGGTTACTGAAGCTTTCTTT	CSVEEEVTEAFF
16	TRBV4-1	TRBJ1-4	NA	TRBD1	TGCGCCAGCAGCCAAGATCAAGGGACAGGGGCTGAAAAACTGTTTTTT	CASSQDQGTGAEKLFF
13	TRBV12-3/TRBV12-4	TRBJ1-2	NA	TRBD1	TGTGCCAGCAGTAGACAGGGAGGCTATGGCTACACCTTC	CASSRQGGYGYTF
13	TRBV5-8	TRBJ1-1	NA	NA	TGTGCCAGCAGCTCGGGGGGGGTGACTGAAGCTTTCTTT	CASSSGGVTEAFF
16	TRBV5-1	TRBJ2-2	many	NA	TGCGCCAGCAGCTTGTCTGGGGCGCGGGGCACCGGGGAGCTGTTTTTT	CASSLSGARGTGELFF
16	TRBV27	TRBJ2-2	NA	TRBD1	TGTGCCAGCAGTTTATACCAGGGGGAGAACACCGGGGAGCTGTTTTTT	CASSLYQGENTGELFF
13	TRBV7-9	TRBJ2-2	NA	NA	TGTGCCAGCTCCCTTAGGGTGGCCGGGGAGCTGTTTTTT	CASSLRVAGELFF
13	TRBV20-1	TRBJ2-1	NA	NA	TGCAGTGCTAGACTGACAATTAGCGGAGAGCAGTTCTTC	CSARLTISGEQFF
17	TRBV25-1	TRBJ1-3	NA	TRBD1	TGTGCCAGCAGTGGGGGGACAGGGGAGACTCCTGGAAACACCATATATTTT	CASSGGTGETPGNTIYF
12	TRBV28	TRBJ1-6	NA	NA	TGTGCCACCAGTCCAAGTAGTTCACCCCTCCACTTT	CATSPSSSPLHF
13	TRBV7-9	TRBJ2-3	NA	NA	TGTGCCAGCAACAGGGAATCGACAGATACGCAGTATTTT	CASNRESTDTQYF
15	TRBV20-1	TRBJ2-3	few	TRBD1	TGCAGTGCTAGAGTCCCGGACAGGGTGACAGATACGCAGTATTTT	CSARVPDRVTDTQYF
17	TRBV6-1	TRBJ2-7	few	TRBD2	TGTGCCAGCAGTGTTGGACTAGCGGGGACCGCAGCCTACGAGCAGTACTTC	CASSVGLAGTAAYEQYF
12	TRBV29-1	TRBJ2-1	few	NA	TGCAGCGTTGAATTTCGGGACCTTGAGCAGTTCTTC	CSVEFRDLEQFF
15	TRBV4-1	TRBJ2-3	few	NA	TGCGCCAGCAGCCAAAAAGGAAGTCCGAGTGATACGCAGTATTTT	CASSQKGSPSDTQYF
14	TRBV2	TRBJ2-3	few	TRBD2	TGTGCCAGCAGTGATAGCGGGGGGGGGGATACGCAGTATTTT	CASSDSGGGDTQYF
14	TRBV6-5	TRBJ2-7	NA	NA	TGTGCCAGCAGTTCGCGGGACGGAACCTACGAGCAGTACTTC	CASSSRDGTYEQYF